The 30 T cell receptor beta chains below all came from one sample that was sequenced in a study of cytomegalovirus exposure and HLA in healthy donors. Primers: 60 Vbeta forward and 13 Jbeta reverse. Using immunoSEQ multiplex PCR, the repertoire was profiled, and TCRdb retains in-frame clones only, with some absent. This sample carries about 120,000 clones, around three quarters of them seen once, and the ten largest clones take 3% to 4%. Sample: PBMCs. The receptor source for this set is a woman in her twenties or thirties in good health and CMV-seropositive.

This chain joins TRBV7-9 and TRBJ1-6, with D tentatively TRBD1 (6 bases). Germline CDR1 and CDR2: SEHNR and FQNEAQ (reference sequence). Trimming took 10 bases from V and 6 from J, leaving 13 bases between them. The CDR3 is made up of 13 amino acids. The CDR3 loop is CATTGFGNSPLHF. CDR3 nucleotides: TGTGCCACCACAGGGTTCGGTAATTCACCCCTCCACTTT.

The chain combines TRBV2 with TRBJ2-5; 15 bases are a match to TRBD2. The length of the CDR3 is 15 residues. The J segment lost 3 bases and the V segment lost 4 bases, leaving 0 bases of the junction unmatched. The germline CDR1 and CDR2 sequences are SNHLY and FYNNEI. CDR3 loop: CASSGTSGGEETQYF. The DNA of the CDR3 is TGTGCCAGCAGTGGGACTAGCGGGGGGGAAGAGACCCAGTACTTC.

V and J are TRBV11-1 and TRBJ2-2; no clear D gene. V was clipped by 1 base and J by 6 bases, with 6 bases between them. The CDR3 is 13 residues long. Germline V CDR1 and CDR2: SGHAT, FQDESV (reference sequence). CDR3 sequence (DNA): TGTGCCAGCAGCTTAGTTCGGGCCGGGGAGCTGTTTTTT. Its translation: CASSLVRAGELFF.

There are a few counts of this clone. V and J are TRBV14 and TRBJ1-1, with D uncertain. The CDR3 runs 12 residues. V shed 0 bases and J shed 9 bases, with 8 bases lying between them. The germline gives CDR1 SGHDN, CDR2 FVKESK. The chain's CDR3 is CASSQEIGQAFF. The CDR3 coding sequence is TGTGCCAGCAGCCAAGAAATCGGTCAAGCTTTCTTT.

CDR3 sequence reads: CASSLQGARGYTF. In nucleotides, the CDR3 is TGTGCCAGCAGTCTCCAGGGGGCCCGGGGCTACACCTTC. The chain joins TRBV6-5 to TRBJ1-2, with 8 nucleotides matching TRBD1. The junction had 7 bases not matched to a gene; V was cut back by 5 bases and J by 8 bases. The germline gives CDR1 MNHEY, CDR2 SVGAGI. The CDR3 has 13 amino acids.

The rearrangement uses TRBV2 and TRBJ2-7; D is perhaps TRBD1 (6 bases). Germline CDR1 reads SNHLY; CDR2 reads FYNNEI. This CDR3 has 15 amino acids. The V end lost 5 bases, the J end lost 3 bases, and 17 bases lay between the germline ends. The CDR3 is CASSQEGQNLYEQYF. The CDR3 DNA reads TGTGCCAGCAGTCAAGAAGGACAGAACCTCTACGAGCAGTACTTC.

This chain joins TRBV19 and TRBJ1-1; TRBD1 is a possible D gene (6 bases). Germline V lookup: CDR1 LNHDA, CDR2 SQIVND (reference sequence). CDR3 length: 16 residues. The germline V and J ends were trimmed by 5 bases and 4 bases, with 20 bases remaining between them. In nucleotides, the CDR3 is TGTGCCAGTAGTTTCCAGGAGGGGGAGGGCCCCACTGAAGCTTTCTTT. Its translation: CASSFQEGEGPTEAFF.

This clone was detected a few times. A much bigger clone sits one base away, suggesting this may be a read error. The sample has other DNA sequences that encode this CDR3 too. V is TRBV30 and J is TRBJ2-2; D might be TRBD1 (5 bases). The germline V and J ends were trimmed by 4 bases and 5 bases, with 11 bases remaining between them. Germline CDR1 is GTSNPN and CDR2 is SVGIG (reference sequence). The CDR3 runs 13 residues. The CDR3 DNA reads as TGTGCCTGGACGGCCGCAGGGACCGGGGAGCTGTTTTTT. It translates to CAWTAAGTGELFF.

The chain carries TRBV15 and TRBJ2-5, with 11 bases identical to TRBD2. CDR1 and CDR2 (germline): LNHNV, YYDKDF (reference sequence). CDR3 length equals 17 residues. J lost 0 bases, V lost 0 bases, and 3 bases had no gene match. The CDR3 bases are TGTGCCACCAGCAGAGAACTAGCGGGGGATCACCAAGAGACCCAGTACTTC. It yields the protein CATSRELAGDHQETQYF.

This clone was recorded a few times. The CDR3 bases are TGTGCCAGCAGTTTTCTTGATTCGTCCAGTAATGAAAAACTGTTTTTT. It encodes CASSFLDSSSNEKLFF. V and J are TRBV28 and TRBJ1-4; D remains ambiguous. The CDR3 runs 16 residues. V lost 3 bases and J 4 bases, leaving 15 bases between the germline ends. Looked up from germline, CDR1 is MDHEN and CDR2 is SYDVKM.

This sequence joins TRBV4-2 and TRBJ1-4, with D perhaps TRBD1 (5 bases). This CDR3 comprises 16 residues. Trimming removed 4 bases from V and 4 bases from J, with 16 bases in between. The germline CDR1 and CDR2 sequences are LGHNA and YNFKEQ. Here the CDR3 reads CASSRPPGGVNEKLFF. CDR3 sequence (DNA): TGTGCCAGCAGCCGCCCCCCGGGGGGGGTTAATGAAAAACTGTTTTTT.

This chain connects TRBV10-1 to TRBJ2-7, with D maybe TRBD2 (5 bases). V was pared by 2 bases and J by 4 bases, with 12 bases between. Germline V CDR1 and CDR2: WNHNN, SYGVQD (reference sequence). The CDR3 spans 14 residues. The CDR3 is CASSEVEEGYEQYF. The CDR3 DNA reads as TGCGCCAGCAGTGAGGTGGAGGAAGGTTACGAGCAGTACTTC.

The sample holds a few counts of this clone. This sequence joins TRBV7-6 and TRBJ1-2; TRBD1 might be the D (5 bases). Germline CDR1 is SGHVS and CDR2 is FNYEAQ. This CDR3 contains 13 residues. V lost 5 bases to trimming and J lost 3 bases, with 10 bases between them. The CDR3 protein is CASSGYRHYGYTF. CDR3 DNA sequence: TGTGCCAGCAGCGGGTACAGGCACTATGGCTACACCTTC.

The chain recombines TRBV4-2 with TRBJ2-3; D is uncertain. The CDR3 totals 17 residues. Germline V CDR1 and CDR2: LGHNA, YNFKEQ. The V end was cut by 0 bases, the J end by 3 bases, with 16 bases between. The CDR3, as DNA: TGTGCCAGCAGCCAAGACCCCGGAGCTATGCGTACAGATACGCAGTATTTT. Translating it yields CASSQDPGAMRTDTQYF.

The rearrangement links TRBV14 to TRBJ1-5; maybe TRBD1 (5 bases). The CDR3 runs 13 residues. Trimming took 5 bases from V and 6 from J, leaving 11 bases between them. Per the germline V gene, CDR1 is SGHDN and CDR2 is FVKESK. The CDR3 coding sequence is TGTGCCAGCAGCATGGGGGGAACTCAGCCCCAGCATTTT. Residues: CASSMGGTQPQHF.

The chain combines TRBV30 with TRBJ1-2; 8 positions match TRBD1. The germline V gene encodes CDR1 GTSNPN and CDR2 SVGIG (reference sequence). CDR3 length equals 12 residues. J gave up 11 bases and V 1 base, and 6 bases lay outside the gene matches. The CDR3 protein is CAWSGAGGPYTF. The CDR3 region has the DNA TGTGCCTGGAGTGGGGCAGGGGGCCCGTACACCTTC.

The chain combines TRBV28 with TRBJ2-2; TRBD1 agrees at 8 bases. CDR1 is MDHEN, CDR2 SYDVKM, per germline. CDR3 length: 14 amino acids. V trimming: 11 bases; J trimming: 6 bases; junction bases outside the gene matches: 11. As DNA, the CDR3 is TGTGCCTCGTGGGAGGCCAGGGGGCCCGGGGAGCTGTTTTTT. Protein sequence: CASWEARGPGELFF.

This chain joins TRBV15 and TRBJ2-2; D perhaps matches TRBD2 (5 bases). CDR1 and CDR2 from the germline V gene are LNHNV and YYDKDF (reference sequence). With 2 bases removed from V and 0 bases from J, the gap between germline ends came to 7 bases. The CDR3 loop spans 15 amino acids. CDR3 DNA: TGTGCCACCAGCAGAACTAGGGCGAACACCGGGGAGCTGTTTTTT. It translates to CATSRTRANTGELFF.

This sequence joins TRBV30 and TRBJ1-1, with 7 bases matching TRBD1. J was trimmed by 3 bases and V by 5 bases; bases with no gene match: 3. CDR3 length: 12 residues. Germline values: CDR1 GTSNPN, CDR2 SVGIG (reference sequence). This chain's CDR3 is CAWSRGDTEAFF. In DNA, the CDR3 is TGTGCCTGGTCCAGGGGGGACACTGAAGCTTTCTTT.

V gene TRBV5-1 combines with J gene TRBJ1-2; TRBD1 agrees at 7 bases. The V gene end was trimmed by 4 bases and the J gene end by 2 bases; junction bases not matched to a gene: 11. The CDR3 runs to 16 residues. The germline gives CDR1 SGHRS, CDR2 YFSETQ. The chain's CDR3 is CASSHPSQTGNYGYTF. As DNA, the CDR3 is TGCGCCAGCAGCCACCCGTCCCAGACAGGGAACTATGGCTACACCTTC.

The gene calls are TRBV7-2 and TRBJ2-2, with TRBD2 matching over 12 bases. Germline CDR1 SGHTA, CDR2 FQGNSA. V shed 1 base, J shed 5 bases, and the junction held 5 bases outside the gene matches. The CDR3 is made up of 17 amino acids. The DNA of the CDR3 is TGTGCCAGCAGCTTAGGGGCACTAGCGGGGGGTACCGGGGAGCTGTTTTTT. Translation: CASSLGALAGGTGELFF.

V is TRBV5-4 and J is TRBJ2-1; 12 bases are a match to TRBD2. Germline CDR1 SGHNT, CDR2 YYREEE (reference sequence). This CDR3 has 15 residues. Trimming cost V 4 bases and J 7 bases; bases outside gene matches: 6. Here the CDR3 reads CASSPLAGGQNEQFF. The CDR3 DNA sequence: TGTGCCAGCAGCCCACTAGCGGGGGGCCAGAATGAGCAGTTCTTC.

The CDR3 DNA follows: TGTGCCAGCAGCTTGGAAGGACAGGGTTCTAATGAAAAACTGTTTTTT. It translates to CASSLEGQGSNEKLFF. The V gene is TRBV5-6, the J gene TRBJ1-4; 8 bases match TRBD1. V was pared by 0 bases and J by 3 bases, with 4 bases of the junction left unmatched. The CDR3 has 16 amino acids. CDR1 and CDR2 (germline): SGHDT, YYEEEE.

The rearrangement links TRBV5-6 to TRBJ2-3; 7 nucleotides align to TRBD2. The CDR3 length is 13 residues. Germline V CDR1 and CDR2: SGHDT, YYEEEE. The V and J ends lost 5 bases and 1 base, in that order; junction bases with no gene match: 1. CDR3 sequence: CASSAGGTDTQYF. Written as DNA, the CDR3 is TGTGCCAGCAGTGCGGGGGGCACAGATACGCAGTATTTT.

The genes are TRBV15 and TRBJ2-1; 7 nucleotides agree with TRBD1. Unmatched junction bases numbered 3, after V lost 0 bases and J lost 4 bases. This CDR3 has 15 residues. Per germline, CDR1 LNHNV and CDR2 YYDKDF (reference sequence). CDR3 in amino acids: CATSREPGQYNEQFF. In DNA, the CDR3 is TGTGCCACCAGCAGAGAGCCGGGACAGTACAATGAGCAGTTCTTC.

V is TRBV7-2 and J is TRBJ2-3; the D is unclear. In germline, CDR1 is SGHTA, CDR2 FQGNSA. CDR3 length: 13 residues. V was clipped by 3 bases and J by 4 bases, with 8 bases between them. The CDR3 sequence: CASSLKAPDTQYF. CDR3 sequence (DNA): TGTGCCAGCAGCTTGAAAGCCCCAGATACGCAGTATTTT.

In this sample, this clone turned up once. Sequence at one end of the junction differs from germline and may be a read error. The CDR3: CSSSLDSHNSPLHF. The CDR3 nucleotides are TGTTCCAGCAGCCTGGACAGCCATAATTCACCCCTCCACTTT. The rearrangement joins TRBV7-9 to TRBJ1-6; D is perhaps TRBD1 (6 bases). The CDR3 loop spans 14 amino acids. Germline lookup yields CDR1 SEHNR and CDR2 FQNEAQ (reference sequence).

The J gene is TRBJ2-2, the V gene TRBV11-3; D is uncertain. The V gene lost 2 bases and the J gene lost 7 bases, with 5 bases spanning the gap. The germline gives CDR1 SGHNT, CDR2 YENEEA. CDR3 length equals 12 residues. The CDR3 is CASSLTRGELFF. The CDR3, as DNA: TGTGCCAGCAGCTTAACTCGCGGGGAGCTGTTTTTT.

This clone was counted between two and nine times. This sequence joins TRBV7-6 and TRBJ1-3, with 7 bases matching TRBD1. V was clipped by 5 bases and J by 2 bases; unmatched bases: 9. This CDR3 is built from 16 residues. Germline V CDR1 and CDR2: SGHVS, FNYEAQ. Here the CDR3 DNA reads TGTGCCAGCAGCAGGGGCGTAGGGGGCCCTGGAAACACCATATATTTT. Translated, it gives CASSRGVGGPGNTIYF. Based on the CDR3 plus reference TRBV7-6 and TRBJ1-3, the full variable domain is GAGVSQSPRYKVTKRGQDVALRCDPISGHVSLYWYRQALGQGPEFLTYFNYEAQQDKSGLPNDRFSAERPEGSISTLTIQRTEQRDSAMYRCASSRGVGGPGNTIYFGEGSWLTVV.

This clone was counted a single time. The gene calls are TRBV28 and TRBJ1-5; 9 bases are shared with TRBD1. In germline, CDR1 is MDHEN, CDR2 SYDVKM. The junction had 6 bases not matched to a gene; V was cut back by 6 bases and J by 0 bases. This CDR3 is built from 16 residues. The CDR3 DNA reads TGTGCCAGCAGCACAGGGGGCGCTTATAGCAATCAGCCCCAGCATTTT. This translates into CASSTGGAYSNQPQHF.